This is a list of T cell receptor beta chains from one sample in a study of blood T cell repertoires in COVID-19. Assay used: immunoSEQ multiplex PCR; TCRdb lists only in-frame clones, some missing. The repertoire holds 200,000 to 250,000 clones, about 91% seen once, with around 6.3% in the top ten. Sequencing was performed on peripheral blood. These receptors all stem from a woman in her 30s with COVID-19, enrolled during active disease. Both conserved end residues are part of each CDR3. A D gene is named only where the DNA matches it firmly. Clone size, where shown, is once, few, many, or a class for clones that have expanded.

>14|TRBJ1-2|once|.|TRBV6-5
CASSSLTSRGGYTF
TGTGCCAGCAGTTCTCTGACCTCCCGGGGAGGCTACACCTTC
>13|TRBJ2-2|.|.|TRBV29-1
CSVLGVVTGELFF
TGCAGCGTTTTAGGGGTCGTCACTGGGGAGCTGTTTTTT
>13|TRBJ2-2|.|.|TRBV7-9
CASSPADKEELFF
TGTGCCAGCAGCCCAGCCGACAAGGAGGAGCTGTTTTTT
>16|TRBJ2-2|few|.|TRBV7-9
CASSLRVPSHTGELFF
TGTGCCAGCAGCTTACGCGTCCCAAGTCACACCGGGGAGCTGTTTTTT
>18|TRBJ2-1|.|TRBD2|TRBV11-2
CASSLDTRLGGSNNEQFF
TGTGCCAGCAGCTTAGATACAAGGTTAGGCGGGAGTAACAATGAGCAGTTCTTC
>18|TRBJ2-2|.|TRBD2|TRBV7-2
CASSLYKLAGANTGELFF
TGTGCCAGCAGCTTATATAAACTAGCGGGTGCGAACACCGGGGAGCTGTTTTTT
>14|TRBJ2-5|once|.|TRBV7-9
CASSPQYNQETQYF
TGTGCCAGCAGCCCACAGTACAACCAAGAGACCCAGTACTTC
>13|TRBJ2-1|.|TRBD2|TRBV12-3/TRBV12-4
CASNLGLAGGGFF
TGTGCCAGCAACCTGGGACTAGCGGGAGGAGGGTTCTTC
>15|TRBJ2-2|.|TRBD2|TRBV10-3
CAISEEGLAGGELFF
TGTGCCATCAGTGAAGAGGGACTAGCGGGCGGGGAGCTGTTTTTT
>19|TRBJ1-6|.|TRBD1|TRBV23-1
CASSRRISGGLLYNSPLHF
TGCGCCAGCAGTCGCCGAATCTCAGGGGGCTTACTCTATAATTCACCCCTCCACTTT
>16|TRBJ2-1|.|TRBD2|TRBV7-8
CASSTGLAGPYNEQFF
TGTGCCAGCAGCACCGGACTAGCGGGACCTTACAATGAGCAGTTCTTC
>19|TRBJ2-1|once|TRBD2|TRBV10-3
CAISESGGLAGSSYNEQFF
TGTGCCATCAGTGAGTCGGGGGGTCTAGCGGGCAGCTCCTACAATGAGCAGTTCTTC
>17|TRBJ1-3|.|.|TRBV4-1
CASSQAGTHTRGNTIYF
TGCGCCAGCAGCCAAGCCGGGACACATACCAGGGGAAACACCATATATTTT
>14|TRBJ1-4|.|.|TRBV28
CASNTSPQDEKLFF
TGTGCCAGCAATACGTCCCCTCAGGATGAAAAACTGTTTTTT
>13|TRBJ1-2|.|.|TRBV11-2
CASSTQGGYGYTF
TGTGCCAGCAGCACCCAGGGAGGCTATGGCTACACCTTC
>15|TRBJ2-4|.|.|TRBV5-4
CASSLDTLAKNIQYF
TGTGCCAGCAGCTTGGATACTTTAGCCAAAAACATTCAGTACTTC
>17|TRBJ2-2|.|TRBD1|TRBV24-1
CATSDLWQGAITGELFF
TGTGCCACCAGTGATTTGTGGCAGGGGGCCATCACCGGGGAGCTGTTTTTT
>12|TRBJ2-5|.|.|TRBV24-1
CATTEGTETQYF
TGTGCCACCACGGAGGGGACGGAGACCCAGTACTTC
>17|TRBJ1-6|.|.|TRBV4-3
CASSQLIGAPYNSPLHF
TGCGCCAGCAGCCAACTTATAGGGGCGCCTTACAATTCACCCCTCCACTTT
>13|TRBJ2-1|few|.|TRBV5-4
CASSQDLNNEQFF
TGTGCCAGCAGCCAGGACTTGAACAATGAGCAGTTCTTC
>16|TRBJ2-1|.|TRBD2|TRBV7-2
CASSFWLGRTYNEQFF
TGTGCCAGCAGCTTTTGGCTCGGGAGGACCTACAATGAGCAGTTCTTC
>16|TRBJ1-2|.|.|TRBV5-1
CASSLEPGVPRYGYTF
TGCGCCAGCAGCTTGGAGCCAGGGGTCCCAAGGTATGGCTACACCTTC
>13|TRBJ1-4|once|.|TRBV10-3
CAISIGGDEKLFF
TGTGCCATCAGTATAGGGGGGGATGAAAAACTGTTTTTT
>13|TRBJ1-2|.|TRBD1|TRBV28
CASSSGGYYGYTF
TGTGCCAGCAGCTCAGGGGGCTACTATGGCTACACCTTC
>13|TRBJ1-6|.|.|TRBV7-8
CASSLEGRSPLHF
TGTGCCAGCAGCTTAGAGGGGAGGTCACCCCTCCACTTT
>11|TRBJ1-2|few|.|TRBV6-2/TRBV6-3
CASSALSGYTF
TGTGCCAGCAGTGCCCTAAGTGGCTACACCTTC
>15|TRBJ1-3|.|TRBD1|TRBV15
CATSRDRGLGNTIYF
TGTGCCACCAGCAGAGACAGGGGGCTGGGAAACACCATATATTTT
>13|TRBJ1-2|.|TRBD1|TRBV15
CATSRGQGYGYTF
TGTGCCACCAGCCGGGGACAGGGGTATGGCTACACCTTC
>14|TRBJ2-7|.|TRBD1|TRBV5-1
CASSTSDRAYEQYF
TGCGCCAGCAGCACCTCGGACAGGGCTTACGAGCAGTACTTC
>14|TRBJ1-2|.|.|TRBV24-1
CATRPSRREGGYTF
TGTGCCACCCGCCCCTCTAGACGAGAGGGAGGCTACACCTTC
>17|TRBJ2-3|once|TRBD2|TRBV19
CASSTSLAGGYTDTQYF
TGTGCCAGTAGTACCTCTTTAGCGGGGGGATACACAGATACGCAGTATTTT
>15|TRBJ1-6|.|TRBD1|TRBV19
CASSMKGAYNSPLHF
TGTGCCAGTAGTATGAAGGGGGCGTATAATTCACCCCTCCACTTT
>12|TRBJ1-2|.|.|TRBV9
CASSATRNGYTF
TGTGCCAGCAGCGCCACGAGGAATGGCTACACCTTC
>16|TRBJ2-7|.|TRBD1|TRBV6-5
CASSYSRTGVFYEQYF
TGTGCCAGCAGTTACTCGAGGACAGGGGTATTCTACGAGCAGTACTTC
>16|TRBJ2-1|.|TRBD2|TRBV6-2/TRBV6-3
CASSYGSGGAPNEQFF
TGTGCCAGCAGTTACGGAAGCGGGGGGGCCCCCAATGAGCAGTTCTTC
>16|TRBJ2-1|.|TRBD2|TRBV11-2
CASSRPLAGGSYEQFF
TGTGCCAGCAGCCGACCTCTAGCGGGAGGGAGTTATGAGCAGTTCTTC
>15|TRBJ2-1|few|.|TRBV12-5
CASGRGNYPINEQFF
TGTGCTAGTGGCCGGGGGAACTACCCGATAAATGAGCAGTTCTTC
>17|TRBJ2-3|.|TRBD2|TRBV28
CASRSELAVDPTDTQYF
TGTGCCAGCAGATCGGAACTAGCGGTAGATCCCACAGATACGCAGTATTTT
>15|TRBJ1-5|.|.|TRBV4-3
CASSQDLETYQPQHF
TGCGCCAGCAGCCAAGATCTTGAGACTTATCAGCCCCAGCATTTT
>16|TRBJ1-4|.|.|TRBV19
CASSTPGEGFSEKLFF
TGTGCCAGTAGTACCCCAGGCGAGGGCTTCAGTGAAAAACTGTTTTTT
>12|TRBJ2-1|few|TRBD2|TRBV30
CAWRGGRNEQFF
TGTGCCTGGAGGGGCGGGAGGAATGAGCAGTTCTTC
>13|TRBJ2-7|.|.|TRBV4-3
CASSRDGAYEQYF
TGCGCCAGCAGCCGTGACGGAGCCTACGAGCAGTACTTC
>16|TRBJ2-3|.|TRBD2|TRBV28
CASRTGQRGVADTQYF
TGTGCCAGCAGGACCGGACAGCGGGGGGTAGCAGATACGCAGTATTTT
>11|TRBJ1-1|.|.|TRBV28
CASRTSTEAFF
TGTGCCAGCAGGACTAGTACTGAAGCTTTCTTT
>16|TRBJ2-4|.|.|TRBV4-2
CASSQDYGAGKNIQYF
TGTGCCAGCAGCCAAGATTATGGGGCAGGCAAAAACATTCAGTACTTC
>13|TRBJ1-1|.|TRBD1|TRBV27
CASSLRQGARAFF
TGTGCCAGCAGTTTAAGGCAGGGGGCGCGTGCTTTCTTT
>15|TRBJ2-7|.|TRBD2|TRBV18
CASSPRGGGASEQYF
TGTGCCAGCTCACCACGGGGCGGGGGGGCGAGTGAGCAGTACTTC
>16|TRBJ2-2|.|.|TRBV27
CASSPQGRGAPGELFF
TGTGCCAGCAGTCCCCAGGGGAGGGGCGCACCCGGGGAGCTGTTTTTT
>14|TRBJ2-5|once|.|TRBV7-2
CASSLDYPRETQYF
TGTGCCAGCAGCTTAGACTACCCCCGAGAGACCCAGTACTTC
>15|TRBJ2-7|few|.|TRBV10-3
CAITDPRHRIYEQYF
TGTGCCATCACTGACCCACGACACCGAATTTACGAGCAGTACTTC
>18|TRBJ1-5|.|.|TRBV5-5
CASSLSPWTELSNQPQHF
TGTGCCAGCAGCTTAAGCCCGTGGACAGAACTTAGCAATCAGCCCCAGCATTTT
>12|TRBJ1-2|once|.|TRBV15
CATSRDRRGYTF
TGTGCCACCAGCAGAGACCGTCGTGGCTACACCTTC
>12|TRBJ2-1|.|.|TRBV29-1
CSVNRDYNEQFF
TGCAGCGTGAACCGGGACTACAATGAGCAGTTCTTC
>11|TRBJ1-4|.|.|TRBV5-1
CASRRNEKLFF
TGCGCCAGCAGGAGGAATGAAAAACTGTTTTTT